The rows below give T cell receptor beta chains drawn from one sample of a study of shared clonotypes between healthy human individuals. Measured with immunoSEQ multiplex PCR; TCRdb has only the in-frame clones, and not every one. The table lists roughly 500,000 clones, 90% to 96% of them singletons. Sequenced sample: naive CD4+ T cells sorted from blood. The origin of the receptors is a woman younger than 45 in good health. Both conserved end residues are part of each CDR3. The D gene is left open where the match is weak. A row's size may be missing; if present it is once, few, many or a size class.

>.|TRBV6-1|TRBJ2-6|TRBD2
CASSGLAGSSGANVLTF
TGTGCCAGCAGTGGACTAGCGGGGAGCTCTGGGGCCAACGTCCTGACTTTC
>.|TRBV5-6|TRBJ1-2|.
CASSLDTGHGYTF
TGTGCCAGCAGCTTGGATACAGGGCATGGCTACACCTTC
>.|TRBV5-1|TRBJ2-7|.
CASSLAGGASTILYGWEQYF
TGCGCCAGCAGCTTGGCTGGGGGGGCCTCGACTATACTCTACGGGTGGGAGCAGTACTTC
>.|TRBV11-2|TRBJ2-7|TRBD1
CASSTRQGPSYEQYF
TGTGCCAGCAGCACCCGACAGGGGCCATCCTACGAGCAGTACTTC
>.|TRBV10-3|TRBJ2-7|TRBD1
CAIGGTGRLEQYF
TGTGCCATCGGGGGGACAGGGCGTTTGGAGCAGTACTTC
>.|TRBV18|TRBJ2-1|.
CASSGGGEQFF
TGTGCCAGCTCAGGAGGTGGAGAGCAGTTCTTC
>once|TRBV5-1|TRBJ1-1|.
CASSLVTGTGFNTEAFF
TGCGCCAGCAGCTTAGTAACCGGGACGGGTTTCAACACTGAAGCTTTCTTT
>once|TRBV5-1|TRBJ2-5|.
CASSAGERGETQYF
TGCGCCAGCAGCGCCGGGGAACGGGGAGAGACCCAGTACTTC
>.|TRBV7-2|TRBJ2-7|TRBD1
CASSLTGQGRYEQYF
TGTGCCAGCAGCTTAACGGGACAGGGAAGGTACGAGCAGTACTTC
>.|TRBV7-2|TRBJ1-1|.
CASSLRSGGSFF
TGTGCCAGCAGCTTAAGGTCGGGGGGGTCTTTCTTT
>.|TRBV5-1|TRBJ1-1|TRBD1
CASSWGQSNTEAFF
TGCGCCAGCAGCTGGGGACAGTCGAACACTGAAGCTTTCTTT
>.|TRBV14|TRBJ1-2|.
CASSQDQGSNYGYTF
TGTGCCAGCAGCCAAGATCAGGGCAGTAACTATGGCTACACCTTC
>.|TRBV5-1|TRBJ2-1|TRBD2
CASSLLSGSRTRNEQFF
TGCGCCAGCAGCTTGCTAAGCGGGAGTAGGACTCGTAATGAGCAGTTCTTC
>.|TRBV7-2|TRBJ1-2|.
CASSPGPGNYGYTF
TGTGCCAGCAGCCCCGGGCCAGGGAACTATGGCTACACCTTC
>.|TRBV9|TRBJ2-3|TRBD2
CASSVPPAGVDTQYF
TGTGCCAGCAGCGTACCCCCAGCGGGAGTCGATACGCAGTATTTT
>.|TRBV27|TRBJ1-1|TRBD1
CASSSHRGLNTEAFF
TGTGCCAGCAGTTCACACAGGGGACTGAACACTGAAGCTTTCTTT
>.|TRBV18|TRBJ1-5|TRBD1
CASSPAGGQGALREPQHF
TGTGCCAGCTCACCAGCAGGGGGACAGGGGGCTCTCAGGGAGCCCCAGCATTTT
>.|TRBV2|TRBJ1-6|TRBD1
CASGGGGDNSPLHF
TGTGCCAGCGGGGGAGGGGGCGATAATTCACCCCTCCACTTT
>.|TRBV5-1|TRBJ1-4|.
CASSLGAGKLGEKLFF
TGCGCCAGCAGCTTGGGGGCAGGGAAACTTGGTGAAAAACTGTTTTTT
>.|TRBV4-1|TRBJ2-5|.
CASSQVAAVETQYF
TGCGCCAGCAGCCAAGTAGCGGCAGTAGAGACCCAGTACTTC
>once|TRBV10-3|TRBJ2-1|.
CAISEAFRSPEQFF
TGTGCCATCAGTGAAGCCTTCCGGAGCCCGGAGCAGTTCTTC
>.|TRBV2|TRBJ1-2|.
CASSEWEQYGYTF
TGTGCCAGCAGTGAATGGGAACAATACGGCTACACCTTC
>.|TRBV5-6|TRBJ2-3|TRBD2
CASTTSGRAGDTQYF
TGTGCCAGCACAACTAGCGGGAGGGCGGGCGATACGCAGTATTTT
>.|TRBV6-1|TRBJ1-1|.
CASYTTRDGGLGFF
TGTGCCAGCTATACGACCCGGGACGGAGGCCTGGGTTTCTTT
>.|TRBV4-2|TRBJ1-3|.
CASSSNRQDPSGNTIYF
TGTGCCAGCAGCTCGAACCGACAGGATCCTTCTGGAAACACCATATATTTT
>.|TRBV11-2|TRBJ2-7|.
CASSRTDSTTYEQYF
TGTGCCAGCAGTCGGACTGACTCTACTACCTACGAGCAGTACTTC
>.|TRBV18|TRBJ2-3|TRBD1
CASSLQGQGVTDTQYF
TGTGCCAGCTCACTACAGGGACAGGGTGTCACAGATACGCAGTATTTT
>.|TRBV7-2|TRBJ2-2|.
CASSSPTLAGELFF
TGTGCCAGCAGCTCACCAACCCTGGCCGGGGAGCTGTTTTTT
>.|TRBV12-2|TRBJ2-3|.
CASRAWGQTDTQYF
TGTGCAAGTCGCGCCTGGGGGCAGACAGATACGCAGTATTTT
>once|TRBV18|TRBJ2-1|.
CASSPKGSAWFF
TGTGCCAGCTCACCCAAGGGGAGCGCGTGGTTCTTC
>.|TRBV2|TRBJ2-7|.
CASSEAHGGTYEQYF
TGTGCCAGCAGTGAAGCGCACGGCGGTACCTACGAGCAGTACTTC
>.|TRBV27|TRBJ1-3|.
CATTLEGTSGNTIYF
TGTGCTACTACGCTAGAGGGGACCTCTGGAAACACCATATATTTT
>.|TRBV4-1|TRBJ2-5|TRBD2
CASSRTSGRTETQYF
TGCGCCAGCAGCCGGACTAGCGGGAGGACAGAGACCCAGTACTTC
>.|TRBV5-1|TRBJ1-1|.
CASSLGPAGDYTEAFF
TGCGCCAGCAGCCTGGGCCCGGCAGGAGATTACACTGAAGCTTTCTTT
>.|TRBV27|TRBJ1-2|TRBD1
CASKSRGTGAYGYTF
TGTGCCAGCAAGAGTCGCGGGACAGGGGCCTATGGCTACACCTTC
>once|TRBV30|TRBJ1-5|.
CAWSPTGIGPQHF
TGTGCCTGGAGCCCGACGGGTATAGGGCCCCAGCATTTT
>.|TRBV16|TRBJ1-2|.
CASSPSWSSYGYTF
TGTGCCAGCAGCCCCTCCTGGTCCTCCTATGGCTACACCTTC
>.|TRBV7-8|TRBJ1-1|.
CASKPREGGPEAFF
TGTGCCAGCAAACCCAGGGAGGGGGGACCTGAAGCTTTCTTT
>once|TRBV11-2|TRBJ2-7|TRBD2
CASSLVASGMYEQYF
TGTGCCAGCAGCTTAGTGGCTAGCGGGATGTACGAGCAGTACTTC
>.|TRBV19|TRBJ1-5|TRBD1
CASSTGTGWNQPQHF
TGTGCCAGTAGTACTGGGACAGGGTGGAATCAGCCCCAGCATTTT
>.|TRBV30|TRBJ2-3|.
CAWSIEDTQYF
TGTGCCTGGAGTATCGAAGATACGCAGTATTTT
>.|TRBV19|TRBJ2-7|.
CASKLEGTPGVYEQYF
TGTGCCAGCAAACTGGAAGGGACCCCAGGGGTCTACGAGCAGTACTTC
>.|TRBV27|TRBJ2-7|.
CASSLSPTFYYEQYF
TGTGCCAGCAGTTTATCCCCCACTTTCTACTACGAGCAGTACTTC
>.|TRBV28|TRBJ1-5|TRBD1
CASRHTGGAPASGNQPQHF
TGTGCCAGCAGGCACACAGGGGGCGCACCAGCTTCTGGGAATCAGCCCCAGCATTTT
>once|TRBV18|TRBJ2-7|.
CASSPSAYEQYF
TGTGCCAGCTCACCGTCGGCCTACGAGCAGTACTTC
>.|TRBV12-2|TRBJ2-7|.
CASRLPSGSSYEQYF
TGTGCAAGTCGCTTACCAAGCGGGAGCTCCTACGAGCAGTACTTC
>once|TRBV28|TRBJ1-5|TRBD1
CASSLRGRGHQPQHF
TGTGCCAGCAGTTTGAGGGGCAGGGGGCATCAGCCCCAGCATTTT
>.|TRBV15|TRBJ2-7|.
CATSRDSWSNEQYF
TGTGCCACCAGCAGAGATTCGTGGTCCAACGAGCAGTACTTC